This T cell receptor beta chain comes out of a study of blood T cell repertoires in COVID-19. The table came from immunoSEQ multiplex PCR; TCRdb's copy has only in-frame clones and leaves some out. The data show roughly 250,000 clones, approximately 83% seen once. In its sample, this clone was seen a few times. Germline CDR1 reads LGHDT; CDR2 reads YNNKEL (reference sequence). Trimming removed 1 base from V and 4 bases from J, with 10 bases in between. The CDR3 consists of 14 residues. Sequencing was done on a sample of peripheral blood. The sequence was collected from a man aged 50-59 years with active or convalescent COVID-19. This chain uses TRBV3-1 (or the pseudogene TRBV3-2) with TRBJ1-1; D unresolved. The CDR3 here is CASSQVYSGTEAFF. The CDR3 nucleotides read TGTGCCAGCAGCCAAGTTTACTCAGGCACTGAAGCTTTCTTT.